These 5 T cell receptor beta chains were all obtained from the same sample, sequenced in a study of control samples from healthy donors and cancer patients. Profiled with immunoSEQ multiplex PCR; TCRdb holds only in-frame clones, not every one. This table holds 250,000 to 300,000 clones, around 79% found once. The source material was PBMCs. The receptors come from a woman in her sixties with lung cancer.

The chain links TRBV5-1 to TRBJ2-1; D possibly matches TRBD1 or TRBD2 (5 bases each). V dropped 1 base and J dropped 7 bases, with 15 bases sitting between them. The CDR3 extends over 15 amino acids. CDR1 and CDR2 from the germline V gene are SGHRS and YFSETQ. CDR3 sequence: CASSLNGQPGNEQFF. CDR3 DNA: TGCGCCAGCAGCTTGAACGGACAACCGGGGAATGAGCAGTTCTTC.

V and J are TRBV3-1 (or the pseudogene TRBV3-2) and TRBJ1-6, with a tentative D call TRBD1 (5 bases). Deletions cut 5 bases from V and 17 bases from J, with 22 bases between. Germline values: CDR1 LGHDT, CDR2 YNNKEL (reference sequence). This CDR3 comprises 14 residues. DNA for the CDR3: TGTGCCAGCAGCATCCGGGACTCCCTCGGCGAGATCCACTTT. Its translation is CASSIRDSLGEIHF.

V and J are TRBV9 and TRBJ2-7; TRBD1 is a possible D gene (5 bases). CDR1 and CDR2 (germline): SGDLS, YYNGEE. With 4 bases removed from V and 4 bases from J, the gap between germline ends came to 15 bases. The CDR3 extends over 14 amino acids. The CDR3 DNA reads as TGTGCCAGCAGCATCGACGGTGCAGGGTACGAGCAGTACTTC. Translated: CASSIDGAGYEQYF.

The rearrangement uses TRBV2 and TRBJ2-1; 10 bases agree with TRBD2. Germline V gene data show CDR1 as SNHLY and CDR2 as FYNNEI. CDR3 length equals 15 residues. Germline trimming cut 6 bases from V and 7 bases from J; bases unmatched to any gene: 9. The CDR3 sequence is CASRPLAGDGNEQFF. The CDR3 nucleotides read TGTGCCAGCAGACCCCTAGCGGGGGATGGTAATGAGCAGTTCTTC. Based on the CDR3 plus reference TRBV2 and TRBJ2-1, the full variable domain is EPEVTQTPSHQVTQMGQEVILRCVPISNHLYFYWYRQILGQKVEFLVSFYNNEISEKSEIFDDQFSVERPDGSNFTLKIRSTKLEDSAMYFCASRPLAGDGNEQFFGPGTRLTVL.

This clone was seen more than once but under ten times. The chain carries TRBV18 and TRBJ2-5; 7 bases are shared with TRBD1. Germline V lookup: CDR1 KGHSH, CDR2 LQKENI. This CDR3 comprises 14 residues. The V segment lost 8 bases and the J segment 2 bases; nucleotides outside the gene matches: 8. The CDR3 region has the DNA TGTGCCAGCCGGATGGACAGGTTACAAGAGACCCAGTACTTC. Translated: CASRMDRLQETQYF.